Sequencing of this TCR beta chain was carried out in a study of T cells expressing NK-cell markers. Study background: Serological testing identified seven of the eight sequenced donors as HCMV-seropositive and one as seronegative. Study-wide results and limits: Top CD8+ clonotypes included the dominant CD3+CD56+NKG2C+ clonotypes in six donors. Once again these clonotypes came out on top in the CD3+CD56-NKG2C+ fraction of a few donors. HCMV specificity of the expanded NKG2C+ T cell clones was not established.

In regard to this clonotype: Its antigen remains unknown.

This CDR3 has 15 residues. The germline V gene has CDR1 SGHAT and CDR2 FQNNGV. Reprocessing the 5' RACE reads, TCRdb reports a single entry for every CDR3 protein and omits DNA. The sample includes roughly 110,000 distinct CDR3 sequences. Specimen: blood T cells: a sorted CD56 or NKG2C T cell subset, CD4+ or CD8+ T cells, or bulk PBMC T cells (not recorded which). V and J are TRBV11-2 and TRBJ2-7; TCRdb indicates TRBD1, and absent DNA this call remains unverified. This clonotype originated in a woman aged 18 to 69 in good health. The CDR3: CASSLGDRILYEQYF.